One sample yielded the 9 T cell receptor beta chains listed below, sequenced in a study of blood T cells in healthy people across ages. PCR was performed a second time for roughly 7 to 12 cycles using a sample-barcoded 5' primer and a J-beta primer mix. TCRdb ran MiXCR on the 5' RACE reads and lists one entry per CDR3 protein. The table records some 930,000 distinct CDR3 sequences, 25% to 30% of them present only once. The data were also submitted as part of a second study, on T cells of mothers and their children.

What was sequenced was blood. The receptors were sampled from a middle-aged woman in good health.

This clonotype was seen a handful of times. The chain couples TRBV13 to TRBJ2-1, with 7 bases fitting TRBD2. This CDR3 region has 15 residues. Germline CDR1 is PRHDT and CDR2 is FYEKMQ (reference sequence). V shed 5 bases, J shed 3 bases, and the junction held 7 bases outside the gene matches. CDR3 loop: CASSGPRGNYNEQFF. CDR3 DNA sequence: TGTGCCAGCAGCGGTCCGCGGGGGAACTACAATGAGCAGTTCTTC.

The rearrangement joins TRBV29-1 to TRBJ2-5; D unresolved. The germline V gene has CDR1 SQVTM and CDR2 ANQGSEA. The CDR3 totals 10 residues. Trimming removed 6 bases at V and 11 bases at J, with 13 bases between. CDR3 nucleotide sequence: TGCAGCGTGGGCTACAATGAGCAGTACTTC. Translating it yields CSVGYNEQYF.

The chain combines TRBV28 with TRBJ2-3; tentative D call: TRBD2 (5 bases). This CDR3 spans 16 amino acids. The V end lost 2 bases, the J end lost 4 bases, and 16 bases lay between the germline ends. The germline CDR1 and CDR2 sequences are MDHEN and SYDVKM. The CDR3 nucleotides are TGTGCCAGCAGTTTAGCCGGGATTAGTCGGGCAGATACGCAGTATTTT. Its translation is CASSLAGISRADTQYF.

V usage is TRBV7-9 and J usage is TRBJ2-1; 9 bases fit TRBD2. V gave up 6 bases and J gave up 9 bases; unmatched junction bases: 6. From germline, CDR1 is SEHNR and CDR2 FQNEAQ (reference sequence). CDR3 length: 13 residues. The CDR3 coding sequence is TGTGCCAGCAGTCGGACTAGCGTGACTGAGCAGTTCTTC. It encodes CASSRTSVTEQFF.

Regarding this clonotype: It may be a read error: a sequence one base away is much more abundant. The genes are TRBV7-9 and TRBJ2-3, with D unresolved. The CDR3 totals 14 residues. The germline V gene encodes CDR1 SEHNR and CDR2 FQNEAQ (reference sequence). CDR3 sequence (DNA): TGTGTCAGCAGCTTACATTGGAGCACAGATACGCAGTATTTT. Its translation: CVSSLHWSTDTQYF.

This chain uses TRBV29-1 with TRBJ2-3, with TRBD1 identical over 8 bases. Germline CDR1 and CDR2: SQVTM and ANQGSEA. This CDR3 is 15 amino acids long. The V segment lost 5 bases and the J segment 5 bases; nucleotides outside the gene matches: 12. The CDR3 sequence is CSVSLTGVGGDTQYF. As DNA, the CDR3 is TGCAGCGTTAGCCTGACAGGGGTTGGTGGAGATACGCAGTATTTT.

This clonotype was detected a few times. The gene calls are TRBV3-1 and TRBJ1-2, with 8 bases that match TRBD1. The trim removed 1 base at V and 4 bases at J, leaving 5 bases unmatched. This CDR3 is 15 amino acids long. The germline CDR1 and CDR2 sequences are LGHDT and YNNKEL (reference sequence). The CDR3 here is CASSQVSGGGYGYTF. Written as DNA, the CDR3 is TGTGCCAGCAGCCAAGTTTCAGGGGGCGGCTATGGCTACACCTTC.

This clonotype was counted many times. The chain is built from TRBV6-1 and TRBJ2-7; 13 bases map to TRBD2. V trimming: 8 bases; J trimming: 3 bases; junction bases outside the gene matches: 1. Germline CDR1 is MNHNS and CDR2 is SASEGT. The CDR3 spans 13 residues. In nucleotides, the CDR3 is TGTGCCAGCGGACTAGCGGGGGACTACGAGCAGTACTTC. Translation gives CASGLAGDYEQYF.

In the case of this clonotype: The junction departs from germline at one end; a sequencing error may be responsible. The V gene is TRBV5-1, the J gene TRBJ2-3, with a possible D match to TRBD1 (6 bases). Germline CDR1 reads SGHRS; CDR2 reads YFSETQ. The CDR3 has 13 amino acids. CDR3 nucleotides: TGTGCCAGCAGCCCGCAGGGGCCAGATACGCAGTATTTT. Its protein product is CASSPQGPDTQYF.